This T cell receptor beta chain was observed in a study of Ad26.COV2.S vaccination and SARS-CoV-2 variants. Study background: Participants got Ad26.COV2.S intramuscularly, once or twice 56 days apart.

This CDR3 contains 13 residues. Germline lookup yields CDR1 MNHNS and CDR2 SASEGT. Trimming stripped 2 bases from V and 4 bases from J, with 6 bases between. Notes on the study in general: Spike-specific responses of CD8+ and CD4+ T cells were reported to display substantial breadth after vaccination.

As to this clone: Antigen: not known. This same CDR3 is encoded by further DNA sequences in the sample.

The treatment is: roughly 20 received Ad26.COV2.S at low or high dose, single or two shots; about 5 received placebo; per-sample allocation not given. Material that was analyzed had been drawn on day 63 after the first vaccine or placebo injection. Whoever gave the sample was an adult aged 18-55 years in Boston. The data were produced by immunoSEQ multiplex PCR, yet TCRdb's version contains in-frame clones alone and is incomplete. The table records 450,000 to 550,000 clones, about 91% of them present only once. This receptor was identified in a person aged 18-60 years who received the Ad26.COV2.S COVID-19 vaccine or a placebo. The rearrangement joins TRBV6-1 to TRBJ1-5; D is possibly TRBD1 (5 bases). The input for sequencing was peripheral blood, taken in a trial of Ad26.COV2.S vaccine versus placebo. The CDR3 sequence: CASSEQGNQPQHF. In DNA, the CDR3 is TGTGCCAGCAGTGAACAGGGAAATCAGCCCCAGCATTTT.